These T cell receptor beta chains were read from a single sample in a study of shared clonotypes between healthy human individuals. Assay used: immunoSEQ multiplex PCR; TCRdb lists only in-frame clones, some missing. The sample has some 1.4 million clones, approximately 97% seen once. The material sequenced was naive CD4+ T cells sorted from blood. These receptor sequences come from a man aged 25 to 40 in good health. CDR3s include the opening cysteine and the closing phenylalanine or tryptophan. D genes are given only for firm matches. Clone size, where shown, is once, few, many, or a class for clones that have expanded.

>TRBV7-9|NA|NA|TRBJ2-2
CASRYVRNTGELFF
TGTGCCAGCAGATATGTACGGAACACCGGGGAGCTGTTTTTT
>TRBV27|NA|NA|TRBJ1-4
CASSSTGPVDEKLFF
TGTGCCAGCAGTTCCACCGGGCCCGTGGATGAAAAACTGTTTTTT
>TRBV4-2|NA|NA|TRBJ2-4
CASSLLSEGVGAKNIQYF
TGTGCCAGCAGCCTACTATCTGAGGGGGTGGGAGCCAAAAACATTCAGTACTTC
>TRBV2|NA|TRBD1|TRBJ2-2
CASRSRTGTGELFF
TGTGCCAGCAGAAGCCGGACAGGGACCGGGGAGCTGTTTTTT
>TRBV6-6|NA|TRBD1|TRBJ1-1
CASSYLPGQGHTEAFF
TGTGCCAGCAGTTACTTACCGGGACAGGGGCACACTGAAGCTTTCTTT
>TRBV5-1|NA|NA|TRBJ1-5
CASSLELNQPQHF
TGCGCCAGCAGCTTGGAACTTAATCAGCCCCAGCATTTT
>TRBV6-1|NA|NA|TRBJ1-4
CASSEVGGTNEKLFF
TGTGCCAGCAGTGAAGTAGGGGGGACTAATGAAAAACTGTTTTTT
>TRBV18|NA|TRBD2|TRBJ2-3
CASSPNKRPTSGRPRGTDTQYF
TGTGCCAGCTCACCAAATAAGCGCCCGACTAGCGGGAGGCCTCGCGGGACAGATACGCAGTATTTT
>TRBV7-9|NA|NA|TRBJ2-2
CASSLPTGKNTGELFF
TGTGCCAGCAGCCTACCAACAGGGAAGAACACCGGGGAGCTGTTTTTT
>TRBV5-1|NA|TRBD2|TRBJ2-1
CASSFMGLDPYNEQFF
TGCGCCAGCAGCTTTATGGGACTAGACCCGTACAATGAGCAGTTCTTC
>TRBV9|NA|NA|TRBJ2-5
CASSVAPKETQYF
TGTGCCAGCAGCGTAGCGCCCAAGGAGACCCAGTACTTC
>TRBV28|NA|NA|TRBJ2-7
CASSLSTDEQYF
TGTGCCAGCAGTTTGTCGACGGACGAGCAGTACTTC
>TRBV28|NA|TRBD1|TRBJ2-6
CASSLTPGGMGIAANVLTF
TGTGCCAGCAGCCTCACTCCAGGGGGCATGGGAATTGCGGCCAACGTCCTGACTTTC
>TRBV9|NA|TRBD2|TRBJ2-7
CASSVGLAGGSYEQYF
TGTGCCAGCAGCGTCGGACTAGCGGGAGGGTCCTACGAGCAGTACTTC
>TRBV7-8|NA|NA|TRBJ2-7
CASSFLATNSYEQYF
TGTGCCAGCAGCTTTCTGGCGACAAACTCCTACGAGCAGTACTTC
>TRBV6-1|NA|NA|TRBJ1-4
CASSGGLGEKLFF
TGTGCCAGCTCCGGGGGGCTTGGGGAAAAACTGTTTTTT
>TRBV7-9|NA|NA|TRBJ2-2
CASSLFTGELFF
TGTGCCAGCAGCCTCTTTACCGGGGAGCTGTTTTTT
>TRBV7-9|NA|TRBD1|TRBJ1-2
CASSLGGTVNGYTF
TGTGCCAGCAGCTTAGGCGGGACAGTTAATGGCTACACCTTC
>TRBV18|NA|NA|TRBJ2-7
CASSPGRAVSYEQYF
TGTGCCAGTTCCCCCGGAAGGGCGGTATCCTACGAGCAGTACTTC
>TRBV5-4|NA|NA|TRBJ2-5
CASSFPGPQETQYF
TGTGCCAGCAGCTTCCCGGGGCCTCAAGAGACCCAGTACTTC
>TRBV9|NA|NA|TRBJ2-4
CASSVGQGKNIQYF
TGTGCCAGCAGCGTAGGGCAGGGCAAAAACATTCAGTACTTC
>TRBV28|NA|TRBD1|TRBJ1-3
CASSLDRGRVGNTIYF
TGTGCCAGCAGTTTGGATAGGGGGCGCGTTGGAAACACCATATATTTT
>TRBV19|NA|TRBD1|TRBJ1-2
CASSMGQPNYGYTF
TGTGCCAGTAGTATGGGACAGCCTAACTATGGCTACACCTTC
>TRBV7-6|NA|NA|TRBJ2-5
CASSLAETQYF
TGTGCCAGCAGCTTAGCGGAGACCCAGTACTTC
>TRBV19|once|TRBD1|TRBJ1-3
CASSRTGGNTIYF
TGTGCCAGTAGTCGGACAGGGGGAAACACCATATATTTT
>TRBV27|NA|NA|TRBJ2-7
CASSLAGLPYEQYF
TGTGCCAGCAGTTTAGCGGGGCTACCCTACGAGCAGTACTTC
>TRBV29-1|NA|NA|TRBJ1-3
CSAGDYSGNTIYF
TGCAGCGCAGGCGATTACTCTGGAAACACCATATATTTT
>TRBV28|NA|NA|TRBJ2-7
CASSHQSGTYEQYF
TGTGCCAGCAGTCACCAAAGCGGCACTTACGAGCAGTACTTC
>TRBV10-2|NA|TRBD2|TRBJ2-4
CASSDGLAMGNIQYF
TGCGCCAGCAGTGATGGACTAGCGATGGGGAACATTCAGTACTTC
>TRBV9|NA|NA|TRBJ2-1
CASSVVGGHNNEQFF
TGTGCCAGCAGCGTAGTGGGAGGTCATAACAATGAGCAGTTCTTC
>TRBV10-3|NA|TRBD2|TRBJ2-7
CAINIGTSGSEQYF
TGTGCCATCAATATCGGGACTAGCGGGAGCGAGCAGTACTTC
>TRBV7-9|NA|NA|TRBJ2-3
CASSKDRSGTDTQYF
TGTGCCAGCAGCAAAGACAGATCCGGCACAGATACGCAGTATTTT
>TRBV29-1|NA|NA|TRBJ2-1
CSVEEQRVWDGNNEQFF
TGCAGCGTTGAAGAGCAGAGGGTCTGGGACGGGAACAATGAGCAGTTCTTC
>TRBV6-1|NA|NA|TRBJ1-3
CASSELRKGTIYF
TGTGCCAGCAGTGAACTTAGGAAGGGCACCATATATTTT
>TRBV18|NA|NA|TRBJ2-5
CASSPLPTPQETQYF
TGTGCCAGCTCACCACTACCCACCCCCCAAGAGACCCAGTACTTC
>TRBV5-1|NA|NA|TRBJ2-3
CASRTGPYTDTQYF
TGCGCCAGCAGAACGGGCCCTTACACAGATACGCAGTATTTT
>TRBV19|NA|TRBD2|TRBJ2-7
CASSPLAGASYEQYF
TGTGCCAGTAGTCCACTAGCGGGAGCCTCTTACGAGCAGTACTTC
>TRBV5-8|NA|NA|TRBJ2-7
CASSLGTRTAYEQYF
TGTGCCAGCAGCTTGGGTACCCGGACAGCCTACGAGCAGTACTTC
>TRBV20-1|NA|NA|TRBJ2-7
CSAYREYEQYF
TGCAGTGCTTACAGGGAGTACGAGCAGTACTTC
>TRBV2|NA|NA|TRBJ2-7
CASSPIDYEQYF
TGTGCCAGCAGCCCCATAGACTACGAGCAGTACTTC
>TRBV6-1|NA|TRBD2|TRBJ2-5
CASSALKSPGLASQETQYF
TGTGCCAGCAGTGCCTTGAAATCTCCGGGACTAGCGAGCCAAGAGACCCAGTACTTC
>TRBV5-1|once|TRBD2|TRBJ2-1
CASSLHGLAGVIEQFF
TGCGCCAGCAGCTTGCACGGACTAGCGGGAGTAATTGAGCAGTTCTTC
>TRBV25-1|NA|NA|TRBJ2-5
CASSARGQVQETQYF
TGTGCCAGCAGTGCCAGGGGTCAGGTCCAAGAGACCCAGTACTTC
>TRBV7-2|NA|TRBD2|TRBJ2-3
CASSPKGGSNWGTQYF
TGTGCCAGCAGCCCCAAGGGCGGGAGTAATTGGGGTACGCAGTATTTT
>TRBV28|NA|TRBD2|TRBJ2-4
CASKETSGGDIAKNIQYF
TGTGCCAGCAAGGAGACTAGCGGGGGGGATATAGCCAAAAACATTCAGTACTTC
>TRBV19|NA|NA|TRBJ1-2
CASAPGAVNYGYTF
TGTGCCAGTGCCCCTGGGGCGGTTAACTATGGCTACACCTTC
>TRBV21-1|NA|NA|TRBJ2-1
CASSKGRTSYNEQFF
TGTGCCAGCAGCAAAGGGCGGACCTCCTACAATGAGCAGTTCTTC
>TRBV7-8|NA|NA|TRBJ2-7
CASSLGTTISYEQYF
TGTGCCAGCAGCTTAGGGACAACTATCTCCTACGAGCAGTACTTC
>TRBV11-2|NA|NA|TRBJ2-1
CASSYIQNNEQFF
TGTGCCAGCAGTTATATACAGAATAATGAGCAGTTCTTC
>TRBV7-3|NA|NA|TRBJ2-7
CASSLRGGSVYEQYF
TGTGCCAGCAGCTTAAGAGGGGGGAGCGTCTACGAGCAGTACTTC
>TRBV7-7|NA|NA|TRBJ2-7
CASSLDFGGVYEQYF
TGTGCCAGCAGCTTAGACTTCGGGGGTGTCTACGAGCAGTACTTC
>TRBV5-1|once|NA|TRBJ2-2
CASSERVGGTGELFF
TGCGCCAGCAGCGAACGGGTGGGGGGCACCGGGGAGCTGTTTTTT
>TRBV27|NA|TRBD1|TRBJ2-2
CASSLSGGITGELFF
TGTGCCAGCAGTTTATCAGGGGGCATCACCGGGGAGCTGTTTTTT
>TRBV6-5|NA|NA|TRBJ2-1
CASSGRHSNEQFF
TGTGCCAGCAGTGGACGACACAGCAATGAGCAGTTCTTC
>TRBV2|NA|NA|TRBJ2-7
CASNRDQLYEQYF
TGTGCCAGCAATCGGGACCAGCTCTACGAGCAGTACTTC
>TRBV10-2|NA|TRBD2|TRBJ2-7
CASNSAGAAYEQYF
TGCGCCAGCAATTCGGCGGGAGCCGCCTACGAGCAGTACTTC
>TRBV10-2|once|TRBD2|TRBJ2-1
CASVGTSGSSYNEQFF
TGCGCCAGCGTTGGGACTAGCGGGAGCTCCTACAATGAGCAGTTCTTC
>TRBV29-1|NA|NA|TRBJ2-7
CSVARGAYEQYF
TGCAGCGTCGCAAGGGGGGCCTACGAGCAGTACTTC
>TRBV5-8|NA|NA|TRBJ2-1
CASGWYSRTYNEQFF
TGTGCCAGCGGGTGGTACAGCCGGACGTACAATGAGCAGTTCTTC
>TRBV7-7|NA|TRBD2|TRBJ2-5
CASSLVLGTIGRETQYF
TGTGCTAGCAGCTTAGTGTTAGGGACTATTGGGCGAGAGACCCAGTACTTC